The rows below give T cell receptor beta chains drawn from one sample of a study of shared clonotypes between healthy human individuals. Data came from immunoSEQ multiplex PCR; TCRdb stores just in-frame clones and leaves some out. The sample has hundreds of thousands of clones; under 80% are singletons. The sample was memory CD4+ T cells sorted from blood. These receptors were taken from a man younger than 40 in good health. Both conserved end residues are part of each CDR3.

J | V | length | CDR3
TRBJ2-7 | TRBV2 | 19 | CASSEGTVGEWAMVYEQYF
TRBJ1-5 | TRBV7-8 | 17 | CASSPIVRTGTNQPQHF
TRBJ2-4 | TRBV29-1 | 14 | CSVVGTGGKNIQYF
TRBJ2-3 | TRBV9 | 15 | CASSVGLGGSDTQYF
TRBJ1-2 | TRBV7-9 | 18 | CASSLAHGASQANYGYTF
TRBJ1-5 | TRBV19 | 16 | CASSKVLPETNQPQHF
TRBJ2-1 | TRBV18 | 17 | CASSPKTSGYSYNEQFF
TRBJ1-4 | TRBV5-1 | 17 | CASSPGRGSATNEKLFF
TRBJ2-3 | TRBV19 | 13 | CASSIAGRDTQYF
TRBJ2-1 | TRBV19 | 15 | CASSMGTSGLNEQFF
TRBJ2-1 | TRBV6-1 | 14 | CASGVVGGLNEQFF
TRBJ2-3 | TRBV12-5 | 16 | CASGLKSGGTVDTQYF
TRBJ1-3 | TRBV9 | 16 | CASSPDPRGSGNTIYF
TRBJ2-5 | TRBV7-7 | 13 | CASSSAPMETQYF
TRBJ2-1 | TRBV18 | 14 | CASSPLAWPSEQFF
TRBJ2-7 | TRBV11-2 | 15 | CASSLDGTGYYEQYF
TRBJ2-2 | TRBV29-1 | 15 | CSVMFGLANTGELFF
TRBJ1-4 | TRBV25-1 | 15 | CASSGPTGRNEKLFF
TRBJ2-1 | TRBV11-3 | 14 | CASSGGPTSNEQFF
TRBJ2-3 | TRBV25-1 | 17 | CASTALGASAYTDTQYF
TRBJ2-1 | TRBV10-3 | 13 | CAIAGGSYNEQFF